Below, 16 T cell receptor beta chains from the same sample are listed, as sequenced in a study of T-cell memory formation after mild COVID-19. TCRdb recomputed calls from the 5' RACE reads with MiXCR, one row per CDR3 protein. The table records under 250,000 distinct CDR3 sequences, over 7.5% of them present only once. Sequencing used PBMCs or a T cell subset sorted from them (not recorded which). These receptors originate from a man between 18 and 35 years old who had mild COVID-19 (a few samples of this study predate the infection). Cell type and time point are not known.

In its sample, this clonotype was seen a few times. The V and J genes are TRBV6-6 and TRBJ1-1; D is unresolved. The germline V gene encodes CDR1 MNHNY and CDR2 SVGAGI (reference sequence). Trimming shortened V by 8 bases and J by 0 bases, and 7 bases separated the two germline ends. CDR3 length equals 12 residues. CDR3 bases: TGTGCCAGCTGTTTATTGAACACTGAAGCTTTCTTT. It translates to CASCLLNTEAFF.

This clonotype appeared many times. The rearrangement joins TRBV5-1 to TRBJ2-3; 10 positions agree with TRBD1. J lost 5 bases, V lost 4 bases, and 4 bases had no gene match. CDR1 SGHRS and CDR2 YFSETQ come from the germline V gene. The CDR3 loop spans 14 amino acids. The CDR3 sequence: CASSPDRGKDTQYF. DNA of the CDR3: TGCGCCAGCAGCCCGGACAGGGGGAAAGATACGCAGTATTTT.

The chain recombines TRBV7-7 with TRBJ2-1; D possibly corresponds to TRBD2 (5 bases). Germline V gene sequence: CDR1 SSHAT, CDR2 FNYEAQ (reference sequence). The CDR3 consists of 13 residues. The V end was cut by 4 bases, the J end by 7 bases, with 11 bases between. CDR3 residues: CASSSGSGNEQFF. The CDR3, as DNA: TGTGCCAGCAGCTCCGGGTCGGGGAATGAGCAGTTCTTC.

The V gene is TRBV5-4, the J gene TRBJ2-7; D possibly uses TRBD1 or TRBD2 (6 bases each). This CDR3 spans 15 amino acids. V was pared by 0 bases and J by 0 bases, with 10 bases between. Germline V lookup: CDR1 SGHNT, CDR2 YYREEE (reference sequence). This chain's CDR3 is CASSLGKGGSYEQYV. CDR3 nucleotides: TGTGCCAGCAGCTTGGGTAAGGGGGGCTCCTACGAGCAGTACGTC.

V and J are TRBV7-2 and TRBJ2-3; TRBD1 or TRBD2 may be the D gene (5 bases each). Trimming stripped 3 bases from V and 2 bases from J, with 15 bases between. There are 16 residues in the CDR3. Germline CDR1 SGHTA, CDR2 FQGNSA. CDR3 residues: CASSLGVGRHTDTQYF. For the CDR3, the DNA is TGTGCCAGCAGCTTGGGGGTTGGCAGACACACAGATACGCAGTATTTT.

There are a few counts of this clonotype. V gene TRBV5-1 combines with J gene TRBJ2-2, with D uncertain. The germline gives CDR1 SGHRS, CDR2 YFSETQ. CDR3 length: 11 amino acids. V lost 5 bases to trimming and J lost 6 bases, with 5 bases between them. CDR3 in DNA: TGCGCCAGCAGTACGTCCGGGGAGCTGTTTTTT. Protein: CASSTSGELFF.

V usage is TRBV5-1 and J usage is TRBJ1-5; 8 bases are shared with TRBD1. Germline CDR1 reads SGHRS; CDR2 reads YFSETQ. V shed 2 bases and J 2 bases; nucleotides not matched to a gene: 6. CDR3 size: 16 residues. The CDR3 protein is CASSLGPGQGNQPQHF. For the CDR3, the DNA is TGCGCCAGCAGCTTAGGTCCGGGACAGGGCAATCAGCCCCAGCATTTT.

This clonotype showed up many times. The chain employs TRBV11-2 and TRBJ1-2; D is undetermined. This CDR3 spans 14 amino acids. Germline lookup yields CDR1 SGHAT and CDR2 FQNNGV. V dropped 6 bases and J dropped 3 bases, with 14 bases sitting between them. The DNA for the CDR3 is TGTGCCAGCAGAGAACCCGGGAAACACTATGGCTACACCTTC. Translating it yields CASREPGKHYGYTF.

This rearrangement joins TRBV20-1 to TRBJ2-5; perhaps D is TRBD1 or TRBD2 (6 bases each). Trimming removed 6 bases at V and 7 bases at J, with 33 bases between. The CDR3 spans 18 residues. The germline V gene encodes CDR1 DFQATT and CDR2 SNEGSKA (reference sequence). The CDR3: CSAPPRGRVTIKGGTQYF. In DNA, the CDR3 is TGCAGTGCCCCCCCGAGGGGCAGGGTCACTATTAAGGGGGGGACCCAGTACTTC.

This clonotype has a handful of counts. The rearrangement joins TRBV6-5 to TRBJ2-3; D is possibly TRBD2 (5 bases). The CDR3 contains 14 residues. Trimming took off 5 bases at V and 1 base at J, with 10 bases between the two ends. Germline CDR1 is MNHEY and CDR2 is SVGAGI. The CDR3: CASSRTAGTDTQYF. The CDR3, as DNA: TGTGCCAGCAGTCGGACTGCTGGCACAGATACGCAGTATTTT.

This clonotype has more than one count but fewer than ten. V usage is TRBV18 and J usage is TRBJ1-6; 7 nucleotides align to TRBD1. The CDR3 is made up of 16 amino acids. The germline gives CDR1 KGHSH, CDR2 LQKENI. J was trimmed by 7 bases and V by 6 bases; bases with no gene match: 12. The CDR3 region has the DNA TGTGCCAGCTCCGACCAAGGGGACAGATCGAATTCACCCCTCCACTTT. Translated, it gives CASSDQGDRSNSPLHF. Full variable domain (outside the CDR3, taken from reference TRBV18 and TRBJ1-6): NAGVMQNPRHLVRRRGQEARLRCSPMKGHSHVYWYRQLPEEGLKFMVYLQKENIIDESGMPKERFSAEFPKEGPSILRIQQVVRGDSAAYFCASSDQGDRSNSPLHFGNGTRLTVT.

The chain couples TRBV5-4 to TRBJ2-4; 10 bases agree with TRBD1. Looked up from germline, CDR1 is SGHNT and CDR2 is YYREEE (reference sequence). This CDR3 comprises 14 residues. V lost 0 bases to trimming and J lost 7 bases; unmatched junction nucleotides: 1. This chain's CDR3 is CASSLGQGANIQYF. CDR3 nucleotide sequence: TGTGCCAGCAGCTTGGGACAGGGGGCGAACATTCAGTACTTC.

Many counts were recorded for this clonotype. This chain joins TRBV20-1 and TRBJ2-5, with D tentatively TRBD1 (6 bases). In germline, CDR1 is DFQATT, CDR2 SNEGSKA (reference sequence). V was trimmed by 6 bases and J by 3 bases, leaving 17 bases between them. The CDR3 contains 14 residues. CDR3 in amino acids: CSAETGTLEETQYF. CDR3 nucleotides: TGCAGTGCGGAGACCGGGACACTCGAAGAGACCCAGTACTTC.

This clonotype has just a few counts. The chain couples TRBV2 to TRBJ2-4, with D perhaps matching TRBD1 or TRBD2 (6 bases each). CDR3 size: 14 residues. Germline V lookup: CDR1 SNHLY, CDR2 FYNNEI. The ends were cut back, 7 bases at V and 7 bases at J, with 17 bases in the middle. The CDR3 protein is CASMGGGIDNIQYF. In nucleotides, the CDR3 is TGTGCCAGCATGGGGGGCGGGATAGACAACATTCAGTACTTC.

This clonotype was seen a handful of times. The V gene is TRBV5-5, the J gene TRBJ2-7; D unclear. Trimming shortened V by 0 bases and J by 3 bases, and 10 bases separated the two germline ends. Germline loops: CDR1 SGHKS, CDR2 YYEKEE (reference sequence). The CDR3 sequence is 14 residues long. CDR3 nucleotides: TGTGCCAGCAGCTTGGCCCCCGGCAACTACGAGCAGTACTTC. Encoded protein: CASSLAPGNYEQYF.

The chain combines TRBV18 with TRBJ2-5; 9 bases line up with TRBD1. Germline trimming cut 5 bases from V and 5 bases from J; bases unmatched to any gene: 12. Germline V gene data show CDR1 as KGHSH and CDR2 as LQKENI. The CDR3 has 16 amino acids. The CDR3 DNA is TGTGCCAGCTCATCCCTCACAGGGGGCCTCCGGGAGACCCAGTACTTC. Translated, it gives CASSSLTGGLRETQYF.